The 30 T cell receptor beta chains listed next were all sequenced from one sample in a study of beta chain features in type 1 diabetes. Study outcomes and limitations: A moderate, significant TCRB CDR3 shortening appeared in type 1 diabetes across four CD4+ subsets.

What was sequenced were expressed TCRB transcripts, since all of the isolated RNA had been reverse transcribed. Only in-frame clones appear in the TCRdb table, and some are missing; sequencing was by immunoSEQ multiplex PCR. The sample lists about 390,000 clones, 8.5% to 10% occurring once. No antigen has been assigned to these receptors. What was sequenced was central memory CD4+ T cells from blood. Receptor source: a man aged 30-40 years with type 1 diabetes.

The rearrangement uses TRBV5-4 and TRBJ1-2; D unclear. Germline values: CDR1 SGHNT, CDR2 YYREEE (reference sequence). Trimming shortened V by 2 bases and J by 5 bases, and 10 bases separated the two germline ends. There are 13 residues in the CDR3. CDR3 region: CASSFTQQYGYTF. The CDR3 DNA reads TGTGCCAGCAGCTTCACTCAACAGTATGGCTACACCTTC. The variable domain in full, with the rest retrieved from reference TRBV5-4 and TRBJ1-2, is ETGVTQSPTHLIKTRGQQVTLRCSSQSGHNTVSWYQQALGQGPQFIFQYYREEENGRGNFPPRFSGLQFPNYSSELNVNALELDDSALYLCASSFTQQYGYTFGSGTRLTVV.

The chain combines TRBV9 with TRBJ2-6, with unresolved D. This CDR3 has 17 residues. V gave up 0 bases and J gave up 0 bases, with 10 bases separating them. In germline, CDR1 is SGDLS, CDR2 YYNGEE. Here the CDR3 DNA reads TGTGCCAGCAGCGTAGCGGCGAGGATCTCTGGGGCCAACGTCCTGACTTTC. Protein product: CASSVAARISGANVLTF. Full variable domain (remainder filled in from reference TRBV9 and TRBJ2-6): DSGVTQTPKHLITATGQRVTLRCSPRSGDLSVYWYQQSLDQGLQFLIQYYNGEERAKGNILERFSAQQFPDLHSELNLSSLELGDSALYFCASSVAARISGANVLTFGAGSRLTVL.

The CDR3 DNA follows: TGTGCCAGCAGCTTAGACGTGACAGAAGATCGAAACACCATATATTTT. This gives the protein CASSLDVTEDRNTIYF. The chain is built from TRBV11-2 and TRBJ1-3; maybe TRBD1 (5 bases). Deletions cut 0 bases from V and 5 bases from J, with 14 bases between. The length of the CDR3 is 16 residues. The germline V gene has CDR1 SGHAT and CDR2 FQNNGV.

The genes are TRBV6-5 and TRBJ2-1; D gene uncertain. The CDR3 is 13 residues long. Deletions cut 8 bases from V and 7 bases from J, with 15 bases between. Germline CDR1 MNHEY, CDR2 SVGAGI. The chain's CDR3 is CASQARPHNEQFF. In nucleotides, the CDR3 is TGTGCCAGCCAGGCCAGGCCCCATAATGAGCAGTTCTTC.

This chain joins TRBV29-1 and TRBJ1-1; D ambiguous. The CDR3 has 16 residues. Trimming took 4 bases from V and 1 from J, leaving 19 bases between them. CDR1 is SQVTM, CDR2 ANQGSEA, per germline. CDR3 region: CSVVPGRLPKNTEAFF. CDR3 coding DNA: TGCAGCGTTGTTCCTGGCAGGCTCCCCAAGAACACTGAAGCTTTCTTT.

This clone was recorded a few times. V and J are TRBV5-1 and TRBJ1-1, with a weak D call TRBD1 (6 bases). The CDR3 is made up of 14 amino acids. Trimming stripped 4 bases from V and 5 bases from J, with 15 bases between. The germline V gene has CDR1 SGHRS and CDR2 YFSETQ. CDR3 DNA: TGCGCCAGCAGCGGAACAGGGCAAAGGACTGAAGCTTTCTTT. Amino acids: CASSGTGQRTEAFF. Based on the CDR3 plus reference TRBV5-1 and TRBJ1-1, the full variable domain is KAGVTQTPRYLIKTRGQQVTLSCSPISGHRSVSWYQQTPGQGLQFLFEYFSETQRNKGNFPGRFSGRQFSNSRSEMNVSTLELGDSALYLCASSGTGQRTEAFFGQGTRLTVV.

This clone was seen only a few times. The V call is TRBV7-3, the J call TRBJ2-1; D call uncertain. The germline V gene has CDR1 SGHTA and CDR2 FQGTGA. This CDR3 is built from 14 residues. V dropped 0 bases and J dropped 8 bases, with 11 bases sitting between them. CDR3 in DNA: TGTGCCAGCAGCTTAACGCGCGATATGGATGAGCAGTTCTTC. Translation gives CASSLTRDMDEQFF.

The J gene is TRBJ2-7, the V gene TRBV7-2; no clear D. There are 16 residues in the CDR3. V was shortened by 5 bases and J by 1 base, with 18 bases between the two germline ends. Germline values: CDR1 SGHTA, CDR2 FQGNSA. This CDR3 is CASSPLFSWDSYEQYF. The CDR3 nucleotides read TGTGCCAGCAGCCCCTTATTCAGTTGGGATTCCTACGAGCAGTACTTC.

This clone appeared a few times. The chain links TRBV4-2 to TRBJ2-7; 7 bases are shared with TRBD1. The CDR3 extends over 14 amino acids. The germline CDR1 and CDR2 sequences are LGHNA and YNFKEQ. V was pared by 3 bases and J by 2 bases, with 4 bases of the junction left unmatched. The CDR3 DNA reads as TGTGCCAGCAGCCAGGACAGGCCGACCTACGAGCAGTACTTC. This codes for CASSQDRPTYEQYF.

The chain is built from TRBV6-1 and TRBJ2-5; D gene unclear. CDR1 is MNHNS and CDR2 is SASEGT in the germline V gene. This CDR3 contains 14 residues. The V and J ends lost 9 bases and 2 bases respectively, with 16 bases between them. CDR3 sequence reads: CASISTLLQETQYF. CDR3 in DNA: TGTGCCAGTATAAGTACCCTGCTACAAGAGACCCAGTACTTC.

This clone was detected only a few times. This chain links TRBV5-1 with TRBJ1-1; D gene uncertain. The V end lost 0 bases, the J end lost 7 bases, and 13 bases lay between the germline ends. This CDR3 region has 14 residues. CDR1 and CDR2 from the germline V gene are SGHRS and YFSETQ. CDR3 region: CASSLDTRSLEAFF. The CDR3 DNA reads TGCGCCAGCAGCTTGGACACACGTTCACTTGAAGCTTTCTTT.

Many counts were recorded for this clone. The chain has TRBV6-5 and TRBJ2-7; TRBD1 or TRBD2 may be the D gene (5 bases each). Trimming took off 0 bases at V and 2 bases at J, with 14 bases between the two ends. Looked up from germline, CDR1 is MNHEY and CDR2 is SVGAGI. This CDR3 is built from 16 residues. For the CDR3, the DNA is TGTGCCAGCAGTTACTCCGGGACGGCCTACGCCTACGAGCAGTACTTC. Translated, it gives CASSYSGTAYAYEQYF.

This clone was detected only a few times. The rearrangement links TRBV7-2 to TRBJ2-1; 10 positions match TRBD2. In germline, CDR1 is SGHTA, CDR2 FQGNSA. This CDR3 is built from 15 residues. The junction had 10 bases not matched to a gene; V was cut back by 5 bases and J by 9 bases. This CDR3 is CASSPRLAGYGEQFF. The CDR3 DNA reads TGTGCCAGCAGCCCCCGACTAGCGGGTTATGGTGAGCAGTTCTTC.

This chain uses TRBV20-1 with TRBJ2-3; D gene unclear. V was clipped by 3 bases and J by 3 bases, with 4 bases between them. CDR1 and CDR2 (germline): DFQATT, SNEGSKA (reference sequence). The CDR3 is 11 residues long. CDR3 amino acids: CSARDTDTQYF. The CDR3 region has the DNA TGCAGTGCTAGGGATACAGATACGCAGTATTTT.

CDR3 protein: CASKPQDRGSYEQYF. As DNA, the CDR3 is TGTGCCAGCAAGCCTCAGGACAGGGGGTCCTACGAGCAGTACTTC. The chain couples TRBV6-4 to TRBJ2-7, with 10 bases matching TRBD1. This CDR3 contains 15 residues. The V gene's germline CDR1 is MRHNA and CDR2 SNTAGT. V gave up 7 bases and J gave up 1 base; unmatched junction bases: 7.

This clone has just a few counts. This chain uses TRBV10-3 with TRBJ1-1; no clear D gene. The CDR3 has 13 residues. The germline CDR1 and CDR2 sequences are ENHRY and SYGVKD. The V gene lost 0 bases and the J gene lost 4 bases, with 6 bases spanning the gap. The CDR3 protein is CAISESRGTEAFF. DNA of the CDR3: TGTGCCATCAGTGAGTCCCGAGGCACTGAAGCTTTCTTT.

The rearrangement joins TRBV28 to TRBJ1-1; D call uncertain. Trimming shortened V by 8 bases and J by 0 bases, and 16 bases separated the two germline ends. The germline CDR1 and CDR2 sequences are MDHEN and SYDVKM. The CDR3 extends over 15 amino acids. The CDR3 bases are TGTGCCAGCCCTCCTAAGAGGGCCGTGAACACTGAAGCTTTCTTT. This translates into CASPPKRAVNTEAFF.

The genes are TRBV6-1 and TRBJ1-1; no firm D call. CDR1 is MNHNS, CDR2 SASEGT, per germline. The CDR3 extends over 13 amino acids. Trimming pared 8 bases from V and 1 base from J, leaving 11 bases between. The DNA for the CDR3 is TGTGCCAGCGGCAAAGCAGAGAACACTGAAGCTTTCTTT. This gives the protein CASGKAENTEAFF.

Concerning this clone itself: Other DNA sequences in this sample translate to the same CDR3. The gene calls are TRBV5-4 and TRBJ1-3, with D maybe TRBD1 (6 bases). This CDR3 comprises 14 residues. Germline V gene sequence: CDR1 SGHNT, CDR2 YYREEE (reference sequence). Trimming cost V 2 bases and J 0 bases, with 6 bases left between them. This chain's CDR3 is CASSLQGSGNTIYF. As DNA, the CDR3 is TGTGCCAGCAGCTTACAGGGCTCTGGAAACACCATATATTTT.

This clone was seen a handful of times. The chain uses TRBV4-2 and TRBJ2-1, with 10 bases matching TRBD2. Trimming took 1 base from V and 4 from J; bases not matched to a gene: 1. Per germline, CDR1 LGHNA and CDR2 YNFKEQ. CDR3 length: 15 amino acids. The CDR3 DNA reads TGTGCCAGCAGCCAAGGAGCGGGAGGGTACAATGAGCAGTTCTTC. Translated: CASSQGAGGYNEQFF.

This clone was observed a few times. The chain couples TRBV28 to TRBJ1-2; maybe TRBD1 (5 bases). The CDR3 sequence is 15 residues long. Germline V CDR1 and CDR2: MDHEN, SYDVKM. The germline V and J ends were trimmed by 6 bases and 6 bases, with 20 bases remaining between them. Here the CDR3 DNA reads TGTGCCAGCAGCCCTCCCGGGGCAGGGAATAATGGCTACACCTTC. It encodes CASSPPGAGNNGYTF.

This clone was observed once. This chain connects TRBV15 to TRBJ2-2, with D perhaps being TRBD1 or TRBD2 (5 bases each). CDR3 length: 15 residues. Germline-derived CDR1 and CDR2 are LNHNV and YYDKDF (reference sequence). The V end lost 5 bases, the J end lost 2 bases, and 12 bases lay between the germline ends. The CDR3 sequence is CATSRVGRNTGELFF. In DNA, the CDR3 is TGTGCCACCAGCCGTGTGGGACGAAACACCGGGGAGCTGTTTTTT.

This clone was picked up a small number of times. The chain joins TRBV2 to TRBJ2-3; possibly TRBD1 or TRBD2 for D (5 bases each). Trimming stripped 6 bases from V and 4 bases from J, with 8 bases between. The CDR3 is 12 amino acids. Germline-derived CDR1 and CDR2 are SNHLY and FYNNEI. Here the CDR3 DNA reads TGTGCCAGCAGGGGGGTCTCAGATACGCAGTATTTT. Its protein product is CASRGVSDTQYF.

This clone came up a few times. This rearrangement joins TRBV5-1 to TRBJ2-3; a weak D match, TRBD2 (8 bases). The CDR3 is 15 residues long. Germline CDR1 is SGHRS and CDR2 is YFSETQ. The V gene lost 4 bases and the J gene lost 4 bases, with 16 bases spanning the gap. Written as DNA, the CDR3 is TGCGCCAGCAGCCCGGGAGGGGGCGACGCAGATACGCAGTATTTT. Its protein product is CASSPGGGDADTQYF. The full variable domain, in which reference TRBV5-1 and TRBJ2-3 provide the parts outside the CDR3, is KAGVTQTPRYLIKTRGQQVTLSCSPISGHRSVSWYQQTPGQGLQFLFEYFSETQRNKGNFPGRFSGRQFSNSRSEMNVSTLELGDSALYLCASSPGGGDADTQYFGPGTRLTVL.

The chain joins TRBV15 to TRBJ2-7, with 7 nucleotides matching TRBD1. Germline assignment: CDR1 LNHNV and CDR2 YYDKDF (reference sequence). Losses at the gene ends were 0 bases for V and 7 bases for J; bases not matched to a gene: 9. The CDR3 loop spans 15 amino acids. CDR3 nucleotide sequence: TGTGCCACCAGCAGAGACGACAGGGCCCGAGGGGAGCAGTACTTC. Translating gives CATSRDDRARGEQYF. Full variable domain (missing parts from reference TRBV15 and TRBJ2-7): DAMVIQNPRYQVTQFGKPVTLSCSQTLNHNVMYWYQQKSSQAPKLLFHYYDKDFNNEADTPDNFQSRRPNTSFCFLDIRSPGLGDTAMYLCATSRDDRARGEQYFGPGTRLTVT.

In this sample, this clone is medium-sized. J is TRBJ2-7 and V is TRBV10-3, with 10 bases identical to TRBD2. The CDR3 has 15 residues. The germline gives CDR1 ENHRY, CDR2 SYGVKD. V was clipped by 6 bases and J by 5 bases; unmatched bases: 10. The CDR3 coding sequence is TGTGCCATCAGGGTCACTAGCGGGAAATTTCACGAGCAGTACTTC. Encoded protein: CAIRVTSGKFHEQYF.

This clone has more than one count but fewer than ten. The chain carries TRBV7-8 and TRBJ1-1; D gene uncertain. V was trimmed by 5 bases and J by 6 bases, leaving 13 bases between them. Germline CDR1 and CDR2: SGHVS and FQNEAQ. CDR3 length: 13 residues. CDR3 sequence (DNA): TGTGCCAGCAGCGCTGACCCGACTGCTGAAGCTTTCTTT. This encodes CASSADPTAEAFF.

This clone was detected a few times. V is TRBV14 and J is TRBJ1-1; no clear D. With 3 bases removed from V and 3 bases from J, the gap between germline ends came to 14 bases. This CDR3 is 15 amino acids long. Germline loops: CDR1 SGHDN, CDR2 FVKESK. CDR3 nucleotide sequence: TGTGCCAGCAGCCAGGGTCTCAGGCGGGACACTGAAGCTTTCTTT. It specifies CASSQGLRRDTEAFF. Based on the CDR3 plus reference TRBV14 and TRBJ1-1, the full variable domain is EAGVTQFPSHSVIEKGQTVTLRCDPISGHDNLYWYRRVMGKEIKFLLHFVKESKQDESGMPNNRFLAERTGGTYSTLKVQPAELEDSGVYFCASSQGLRRDTEAFFGQGTRLTVV.

This clone was counted between two and nine times. The chain carries TRBV10-3 and TRBJ2-7; 7 bases fit TRBD1. V shed 10 bases, J shed 6 bases, and the junction held 6 bases outside the gene matches. Germline loops: CDR1 ENHRY, CDR2 SYGVKD. This CDR3 has 11 amino acids. The CDR3 sequence is CATLDRAEQYF. In DNA form, the CDR3 reads TGTGCCACCCTAGACAGGGCCGAGCAGTACTTC.

This clone occurred a few times. The V gene is TRBV7-2, the J gene TRBJ2-4; TRBD2 might be the D (6 bases). Deletions cut 7 bases from V and 2 bases from J, with 15 bases between. In germline, CDR1 is SGHTA, CDR2 FQGNSA. This CDR3 is 15 amino acids long. CDR3 sequence reads: CASTFDRDSKNIQYF. CDR3 DNA sequence: TGTGCCAGCACCTTCGATCGGGACTCCAAAAACATTCAGTACTTC. Based on the CDR3 plus reference TRBV7-2 and TRBJ2-4, the full variable domain is GAGVSQSPSNKVTEKGKDVELRCDPISGHTALYWYRQSLGQGLEFLIYFQGNSAPDKSGLPSDRFSAERTGGSVSTLTIQRTQQEDSAVYLCASTFDRDSKNIQYFGAGTRLSVL.